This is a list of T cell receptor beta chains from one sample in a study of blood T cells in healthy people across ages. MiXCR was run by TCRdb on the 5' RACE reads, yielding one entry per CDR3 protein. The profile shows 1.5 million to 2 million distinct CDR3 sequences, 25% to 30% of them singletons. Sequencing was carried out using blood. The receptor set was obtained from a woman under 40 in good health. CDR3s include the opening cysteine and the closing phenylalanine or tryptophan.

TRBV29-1,CSVQGTGSSYEQYF
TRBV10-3,CAISKFQTQPQHF
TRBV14,CASSQVRGRGDNEQFF
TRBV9,CASSAGQGYQPQHF
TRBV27,CASSTRTSGSMYNEQFF
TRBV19,CASTIRSTTEAFF
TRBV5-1,CASSLGVAGVDEQYF
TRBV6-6,CASSWGDMTGGETQYF
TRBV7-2,CASSVTSGPYNEQFF
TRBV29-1,CSVGELTGSPLHF
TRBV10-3,CAIRDSAEAFF
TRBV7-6,CASSRLQGTNYGYTF
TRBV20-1,CSAPRPDRGDYEQYF
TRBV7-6,CASSLAVPAGSDTQYF
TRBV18,CASSPSGDGYTF
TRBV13,CASSGGQGKGYEQYF
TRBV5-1,CAGSLLRDSDSYEQYF
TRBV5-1,CASSPRLAGGQVQFF
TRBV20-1,CSARTPSSGGGNEQFF
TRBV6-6,CASSYSGGHEQFF
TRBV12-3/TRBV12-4,CASSSSSGRAYNEQFF
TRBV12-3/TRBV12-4,CASSSTGRGEQYF
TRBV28,CASTPTSGETDTQYF